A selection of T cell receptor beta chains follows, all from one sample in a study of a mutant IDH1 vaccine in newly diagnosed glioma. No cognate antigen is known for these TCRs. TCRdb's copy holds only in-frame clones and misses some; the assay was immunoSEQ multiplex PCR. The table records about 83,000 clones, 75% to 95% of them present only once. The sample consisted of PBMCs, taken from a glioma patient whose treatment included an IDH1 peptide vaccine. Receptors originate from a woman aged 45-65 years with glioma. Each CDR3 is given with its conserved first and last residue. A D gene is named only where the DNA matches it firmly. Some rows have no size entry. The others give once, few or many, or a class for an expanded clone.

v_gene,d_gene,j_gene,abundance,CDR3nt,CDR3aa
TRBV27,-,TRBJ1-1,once,TGTGCCAGCAGTAGCCCCGGGGGCACTGAAGCTTTCTTT,CASSSPGGTEAFF
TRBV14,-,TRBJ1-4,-,TGTGCCAGCAGCCCCCTCGGTGGAGAAAAACTGTTTTTT,CASSPLGGEKLFF
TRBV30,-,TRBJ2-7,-,TGTGCCTGGAGCCTTAGACCGGGATCGGACGAGCAGTACTTC,CAWSLRPGSDEQYF
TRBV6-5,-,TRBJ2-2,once,TGTGCCAGCACCAACGTGGGGACGGAGCTGTTTTTT,CASTNVGTELFF
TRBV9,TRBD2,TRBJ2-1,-,TGTGCCAGCAGCGATGGACTAGCGGGCAAAAGTAAACCCAATGAGCAGTTCTTC,CASSDGLAGKSKPNEQFF
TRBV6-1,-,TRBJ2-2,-,TGTGCCAGCACTCGGGGCGACACCGGGGAGCTGTTTTTT,CASTRGDTGELFF
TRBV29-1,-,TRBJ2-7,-,TGCAGCGTCCTGAGTTCTATAGCGGCCGAGCAGTACTTC,CSVLSSIAAEQYF
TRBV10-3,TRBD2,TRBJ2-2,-,TGTGCCATCAGTGACCTAGCGGGAGGAACCGGGGAGCTGTTTTTT,CAISDLAGGTGELFF
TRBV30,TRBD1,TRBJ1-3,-,TGTGCCTACGGGACAGCCGGCGGCGGAAACACCATATATTTT,CAYGTAGGGNTIYF
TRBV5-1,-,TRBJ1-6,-,TGCGCCAGCAGCGCATCGACAGGAGTAGGTTCACCCCTCCACTTT,CASSASTGVGSPLHF
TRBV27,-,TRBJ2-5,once,TGTGCCAGCAGTCGTGGGGAGCGTCAAGAGACCCAGTACTTC,CASSRGERQETQYF
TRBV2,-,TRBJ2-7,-,TGTGCCAGCAGTCTTCTAAGAACTTACGAGCAGTACTTC,CASSLLRTYEQYF
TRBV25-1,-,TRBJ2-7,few,TGTGCCAGCAGTGAATTTTATGGGGTTAGCGAGCAGTACTTC,CASSEFYGVSEQYF
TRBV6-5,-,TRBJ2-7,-,TGTGCCAGCAGGATCAGGGGGGGGCCCTACGAGCAGTACTTC,CASRIRGGPYEQYF
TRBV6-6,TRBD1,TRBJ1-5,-,TGTGCCAGCAGTGGAGACAGGGGTCCGCCCCAGCATTTT,CASSGDRGPPQHF
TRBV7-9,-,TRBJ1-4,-,TGTGCCAGCAGCCCCCGGGGGGCGAGTGAAAAACTGTTTTTT,CASSPRGASEKLFF
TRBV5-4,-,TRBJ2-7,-,TGTGCCAGCAGCCTCGGTGGTTCCCCCTACGAGCAGTACTTC,CASSLGGSPYEQYF
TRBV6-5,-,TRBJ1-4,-,TGTGCCAGCAGTGCTCAGGACGGTAATGAAAAACTGTTTTTT,CASSAQDGNEKLFF
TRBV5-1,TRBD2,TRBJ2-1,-,TGCGCCAGCAAGCCGGCGGGAGAATCCTACAATGAGCAGTTCTTC,CASKPAGESYNEQFF
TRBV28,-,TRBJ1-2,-,TGTGCCAGTCGCCCCTCCAGCCTGGTATCGAGCTATGGCTACACCTTC,CASRPSSLVSSYGYTF
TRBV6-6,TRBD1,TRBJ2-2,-,TGTGCCAGCAGCCCCCAGGGGGCTGGTTCCGGGGAGCTGTTTTTT,CASSPQGAGSGELFF
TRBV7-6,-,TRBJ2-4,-,TGTGCCAGCAGCTTAGTCACCGGAGCGACCATTCAGTACTTC,CASSLVTGATIQYF
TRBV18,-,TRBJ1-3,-,TGTGCCAGCTCGGAGGACTCAAGCTCTGGAAACACCATATATTTT,CASSEDSSSGNTIYF
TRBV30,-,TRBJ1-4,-,TGTGCCTGGAGCCCTGGAGGCAGGGAGGGCGAAAAACTGTTTTTT,CAWSPGGREGEKLFF
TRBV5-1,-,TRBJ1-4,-,TGCGCCAGCAGCTCCGGGCGCACCGGGTGGACCCAAAACTATGAAAAACTGTTTTTT,CASSSGRTGWTQNYEKLFF
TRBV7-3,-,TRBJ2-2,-,TGTGCCAGCAGCCCCCTCAGTCGGGGTGGAACCGGGGAGCTGTTTTTT,CASSPLSRGGTGELFF
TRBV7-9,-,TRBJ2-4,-,TGTGCCAGCAGCCCTCGCGACAGGACGTTAGCCAAAAACATTCAGTACTTC,CASSPRDRTLAKNIQYF
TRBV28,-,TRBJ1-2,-,TGTGCCAGCAGTTTGCAGGGAAGCGGCTACACCTTC,CASSLQGSGYTF
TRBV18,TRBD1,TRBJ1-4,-,TGTGCCAGCTCACCAGGGACAGGGGGAGATGAAAAACTGTTTTTT,CASSPGTGGDEKLFF
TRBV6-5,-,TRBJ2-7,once,TGTGCCAGCAGTTCTCGGGCCCCGGCCTACGAGCAGTACTTC,CASSSRAPAYEQYF
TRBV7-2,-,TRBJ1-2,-,TGTGCCAGCAGCTTAAACAGCCTCTATGGCTACACCTTC,CASSLNSLYGYTF
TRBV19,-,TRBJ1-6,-,TGTGCCAGTAAAAAGGGGGGGGTCGCCTATAATTCACCCCTCCACTTT,CASKKGGVAYNSPLHF
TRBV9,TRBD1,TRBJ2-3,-,TGTGCCAGCAGCGTAAATCAGGGGGCCACAGATACGCAGTATTTT,CASSVNQGATDTQYF
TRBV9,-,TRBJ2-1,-,TGTGCCAGCAGCGACCGCGTTCGTGAGCAGTTCTTC,CASSDRVREQFF
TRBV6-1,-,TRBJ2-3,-,TGTGCCAGCAGCCTCACAGATACGCAGTATTTT,CASSLTDTQYF
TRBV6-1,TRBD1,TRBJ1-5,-,TGTGCCAGCAGTGAAGATGCGGGGACAGGGAGTTATAGCAATCAGCCCCAGCATTTT,CASSEDAGTGSYSNQPQHF
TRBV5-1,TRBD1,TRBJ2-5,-,TGCGCCAGCAGCTTAAACACAGGGGGGCAAGAGACCCAGTACTTC,CASSLNTGGQETQYF
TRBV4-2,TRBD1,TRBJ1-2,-,TGTGCCAGCGGCACAATCGACAGGGGATATGGCTACACCTTC,CASGTIDRGYGYTF
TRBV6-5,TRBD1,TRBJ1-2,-,TGTGCCAGCAGTTACTCCCCAGGGGGGTATGGCTACACCTTC,CASSYSPGGYGYTF
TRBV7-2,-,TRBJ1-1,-,TGTGCCAGCAGCTCGTTAGGGAGTGTCACTGAAGCTTTCTTT,CASSSLGSVTEAFF
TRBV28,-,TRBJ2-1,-,TGTGCCAGCAGTTTGTGGAAAACCAACAATGAGCAGTTCTTC,CASSLWKTNNEQFF
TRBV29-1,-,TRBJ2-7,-,TGCAGCGTTCGACGTTCCGGGACCTCCTACGAGCAGTACTTC,CSVRRSGTSYEQYF
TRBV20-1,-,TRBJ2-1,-,TGCAGTGCTAGAGACAATGAGCAGTTCTTC,CSARDNEQFF
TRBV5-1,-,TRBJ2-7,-,TGCGCCAGCAGCTTGGAACCCACCTACGAGCAGTACTTC,CASSLEPTYEQYF
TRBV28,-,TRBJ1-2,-,TGTGCCAGCAGTTTTACAGGGTATGGCTACACCTTC,CASSFTGYGYTF
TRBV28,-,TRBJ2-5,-,TGTGCCAGCAGCCTATTGGGGCAGGGGCGGGAGACCCAGTACTTC,CASSLLGQGRETQYF
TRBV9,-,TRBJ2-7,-,TGTGCCAGCAGCGTAGGAGACAGCTACGAGCAGTACTTC,CASSVGDSYEQYF
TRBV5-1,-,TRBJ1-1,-,TGCGCCAGCAGCCCGTGGGGGAACACTGAAGCTTTCTTT,CASSPWGNTEAFF
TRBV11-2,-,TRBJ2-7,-,TGTGCCAGCAGCTTAGACCCGGCCTACGAGCAGTACTTC,CASSLDPAYEQYF
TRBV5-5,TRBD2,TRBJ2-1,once,TGTGCCAGCAGCTTGATGCGGGGGGTCGGGTACAATGAGCAGTTCTTC,CASSLMRGVGYNEQFF
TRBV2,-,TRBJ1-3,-,TGTGCCAGCAGTGAAGTAGGTTCCCCGGCAGCAAGATCTGGAAACACCATATATTTT,CASSEVGSPAARSGNTIYF
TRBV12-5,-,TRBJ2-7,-,TGTGCTAGTGGTTCGCCGGGGAGGAGCTCCTACGAGCAGTACTTC,CASGSPGRSSYEQYF
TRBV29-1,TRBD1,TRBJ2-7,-,TGCAGCGGTCGGGGACAGGGGGCTTACGAGCAGTACTTC,CSGRGQGAYEQYF